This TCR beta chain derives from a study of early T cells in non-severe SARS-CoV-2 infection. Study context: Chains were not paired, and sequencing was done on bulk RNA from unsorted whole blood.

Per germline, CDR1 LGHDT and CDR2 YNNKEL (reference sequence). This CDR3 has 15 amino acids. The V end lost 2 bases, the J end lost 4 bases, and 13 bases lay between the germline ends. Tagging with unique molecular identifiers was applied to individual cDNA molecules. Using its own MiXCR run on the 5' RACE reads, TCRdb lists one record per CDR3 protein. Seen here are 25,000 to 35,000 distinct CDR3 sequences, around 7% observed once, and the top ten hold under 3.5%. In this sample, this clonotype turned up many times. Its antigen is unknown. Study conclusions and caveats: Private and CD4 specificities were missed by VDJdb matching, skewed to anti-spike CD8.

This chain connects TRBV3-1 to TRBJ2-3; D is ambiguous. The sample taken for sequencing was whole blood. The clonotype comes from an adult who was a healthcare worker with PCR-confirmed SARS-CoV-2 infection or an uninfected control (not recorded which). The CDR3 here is CASSQYPRQADTQYF. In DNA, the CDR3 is TGTGCCAGCAGCCAATATCCTCGCCAAGCAGATACGCAGTATTTT.